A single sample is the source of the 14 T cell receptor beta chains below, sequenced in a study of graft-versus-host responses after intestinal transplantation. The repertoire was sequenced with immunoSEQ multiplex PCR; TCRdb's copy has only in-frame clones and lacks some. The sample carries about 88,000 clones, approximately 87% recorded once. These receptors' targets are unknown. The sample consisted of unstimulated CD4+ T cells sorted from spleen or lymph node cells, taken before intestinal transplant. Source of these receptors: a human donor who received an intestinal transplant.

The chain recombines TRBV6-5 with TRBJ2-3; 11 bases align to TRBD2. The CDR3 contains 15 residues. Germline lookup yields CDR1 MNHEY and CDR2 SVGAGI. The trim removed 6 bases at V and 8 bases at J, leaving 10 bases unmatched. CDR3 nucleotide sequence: TGTGCCAGCAGCCAACTAGCGGGGGCCCCCGGTACGCAGTATTTT. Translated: CASSQLAGAPGTQYF.

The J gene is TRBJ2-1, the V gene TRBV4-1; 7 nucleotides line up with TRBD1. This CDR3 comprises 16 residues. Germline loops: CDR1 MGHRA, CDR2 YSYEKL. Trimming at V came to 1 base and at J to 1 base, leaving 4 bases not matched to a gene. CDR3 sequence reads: CASSQVRGISYNEQFF. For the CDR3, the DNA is TGCGCCAGCAGCCAAGTCAGGGGGATATCCTACAATGAGCAGTTCTTC.

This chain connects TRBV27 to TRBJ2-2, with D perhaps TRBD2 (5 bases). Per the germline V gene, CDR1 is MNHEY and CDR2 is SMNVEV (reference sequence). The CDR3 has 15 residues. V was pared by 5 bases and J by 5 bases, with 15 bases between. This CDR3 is CASSGPFGDTGELFF. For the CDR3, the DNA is TGTGCCAGCAGTGGGCCCTTCGGGGATACCGGGGAGCTGTTTTTT.

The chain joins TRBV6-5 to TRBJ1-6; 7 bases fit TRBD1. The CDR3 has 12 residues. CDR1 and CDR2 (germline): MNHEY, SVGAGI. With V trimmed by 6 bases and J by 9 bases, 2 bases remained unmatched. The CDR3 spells CASRQGSSPLHF. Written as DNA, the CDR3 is TGTGCCAGCAGACAGGGGAGTTCACCCCTCCACTTT.

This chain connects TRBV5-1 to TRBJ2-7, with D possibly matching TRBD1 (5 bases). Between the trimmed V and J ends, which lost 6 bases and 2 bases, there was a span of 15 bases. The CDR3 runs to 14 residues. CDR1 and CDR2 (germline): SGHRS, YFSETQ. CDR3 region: CASTPDGRAYEQYF. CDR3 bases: TGCGCCAGCACCCCGGACGGCAGGGCCTACGAGCAGTACTTC. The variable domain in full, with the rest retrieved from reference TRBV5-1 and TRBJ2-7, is KAGVTQTPRYLIKTRGQQVTLSCSPISGHRSVSWYQQTPGQGLQFLFEYFSETQRNKGNFPGRFSGRQFSNSRSEMNVSTLELGDSALYLCASTPDGRAYEQYFGPGTRLTVT.

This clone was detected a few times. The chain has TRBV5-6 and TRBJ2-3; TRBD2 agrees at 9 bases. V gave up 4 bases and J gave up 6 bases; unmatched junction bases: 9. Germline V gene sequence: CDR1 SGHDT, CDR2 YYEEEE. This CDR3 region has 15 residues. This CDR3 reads CASSNGRGGRDTQYF. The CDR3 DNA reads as TGTGCCAGCAGCAACGGGCGGGGGGGCCGGGATACGCAGTATTTT.

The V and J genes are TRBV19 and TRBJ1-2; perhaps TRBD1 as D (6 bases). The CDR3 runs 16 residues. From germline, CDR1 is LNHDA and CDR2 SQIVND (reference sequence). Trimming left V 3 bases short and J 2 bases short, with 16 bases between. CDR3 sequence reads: CASSIYPGQPNYGYTF. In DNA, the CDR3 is TGTGCCAGTAGTATCTACCCCGGACAGCCGAACTATGGCTACACCTTC.

As DNA, the CDR3 is TGTGCCAGCCAAAACAGGGCGCGGGCTGAAGCTTTCTTT. Translation gives CASQNRARAEAFF. The J gene is TRBJ1-1, the V gene TRBV25-1, with D perhaps matching TRBD1 (6 bases). V gave up 8 bases and J gave up 6 bases, with 16 bases separating them. Germline V gene data show CDR1 as MGHDK and CDR2 as SYGVNS. CDR3 length: 13 residues.

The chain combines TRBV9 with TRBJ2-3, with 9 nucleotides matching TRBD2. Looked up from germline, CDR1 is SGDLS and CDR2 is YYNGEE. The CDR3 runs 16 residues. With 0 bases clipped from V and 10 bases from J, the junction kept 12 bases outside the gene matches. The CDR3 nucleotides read TGTGCCAGCAGCGTAGCCATAGCGGGGGCCCAGGTTGCGCAGTATTTT. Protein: CASSVAIAGAQVAQYF. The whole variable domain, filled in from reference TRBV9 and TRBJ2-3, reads DSGVTQTPKHLITATGQRVTLRCSPRSGDLSVYWYQQSLDQGLQFLIQYYNGEERAKGNILERFSAQQFPDLHSELNLSSLELGDSALYFCASSVAIAGAQVAQYFGPGTRLTVL.

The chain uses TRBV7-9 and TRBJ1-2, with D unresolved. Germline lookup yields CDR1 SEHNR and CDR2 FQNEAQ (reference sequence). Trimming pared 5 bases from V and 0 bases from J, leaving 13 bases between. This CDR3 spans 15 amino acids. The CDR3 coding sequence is TGTGCCAGCAGCCCCTCCCGAGGTCCTAACTATGGCTACACCTTC. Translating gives CASSPSRGPNYGYTF.

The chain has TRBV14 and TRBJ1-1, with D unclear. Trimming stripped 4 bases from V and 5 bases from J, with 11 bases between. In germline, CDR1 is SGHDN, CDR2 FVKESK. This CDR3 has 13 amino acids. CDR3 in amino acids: CASSPRGGTEAFF. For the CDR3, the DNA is TGTGCCAGCAGCCCGCGGGGTGGAACTGAAGCTTTCTTT.

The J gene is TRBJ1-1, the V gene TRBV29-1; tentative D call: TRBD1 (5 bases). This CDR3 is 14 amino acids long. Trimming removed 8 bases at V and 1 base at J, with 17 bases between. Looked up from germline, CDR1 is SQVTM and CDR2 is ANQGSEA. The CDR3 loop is CSTLEGWRNTEAFF. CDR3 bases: TGCAGCACCCTGGAGGGGTGGCGGAACACTGAAGCTTTCTTT.

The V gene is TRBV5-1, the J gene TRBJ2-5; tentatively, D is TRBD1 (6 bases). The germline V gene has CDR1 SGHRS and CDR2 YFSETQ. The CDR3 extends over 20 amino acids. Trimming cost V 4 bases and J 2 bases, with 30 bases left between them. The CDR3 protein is CASSLTYRESLFSGQETQYF. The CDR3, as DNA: TGCGCCAGCAGCCTAACCTACAGGGAGTCGTTGTTTTCGGGTCAAGAGACCCAGTACTTC. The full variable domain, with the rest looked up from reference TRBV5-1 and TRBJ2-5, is KAGVTQTPRYLIKTRGQQVTLSCSPISGHRSVSWYQQTPGQGLQFLFEYFSETQRNKGNFPGRFSGRQFSNSRSEMNVSTLELGDSALYLCASSLTYRESLFSGQETQYFGPGTRLLVL.

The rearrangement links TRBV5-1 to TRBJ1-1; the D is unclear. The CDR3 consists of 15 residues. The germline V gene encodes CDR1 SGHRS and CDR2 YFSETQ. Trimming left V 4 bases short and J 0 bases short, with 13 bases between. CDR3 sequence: CASSPDFGLNTEAFF. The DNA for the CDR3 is TGCGCCAGCAGCCCCGACTTTGGCCTGAACACTGAAGCTTTCTTT.